The 8 T cell receptor beta chains reported below all come from one sample, sequenced in a study of blood T cell repertoires in COVID-19. Some clones are missing from TCRdb's copy, which holds only in-frame ones; the method was immunoSEQ multiplex PCR. This table has under 200,000 clones, 88% appearing once. The sequenced material came from peripheral blood. These receptors were taken from a man aged 40-50 years with active or convalescent COVID-19.

V is TRBV4-2 and J is TRBJ2-1; TRBD1 aligns across 8 bases. Germline loops: CDR1 LGHNA, CDR2 YNFKEQ. V was clipped by 1 base and J by 1 base; unmatched bases: 6. The CDR3 is 17 residues long. This CDR3 reads CASSQARGQGSYNEQFF. In DNA form, the CDR3 reads TGTGCCAGCAGCCAAGCCAGGGGGCAGGGGTCCTACAATGAGCAGTTCTTC.

This clone was picked up one time. CDR3 DNA sequence: TGTGCCAGCAGCTTCTCAGGGGGCGTTGGCACAGATACGCAGTATTTT. Translation gives CASSFSGGVGTDTQYF. This rearrangement joins TRBV7-2 to TRBJ2-3, with TRBD1 matching over 8 bases. This CDR3 contains 16 residues. V gave up 3 bases and J gave up 1 base; unmatched junction bases: 6. Germline V gives CDR1 SGHTA, CDR2 FQGNSA.

The chain recombines TRBV28 with TRBJ2-7, with D possibly matching TRBD2 (5 bases). From germline, CDR1 is MDHEN and CDR2 SYDVKM. CDR3 length equals 11 residues. Trimming cost V 6 bases and J 6 bases, with 9 bases left between them. The CDR3, as DNA: TGTGCCAGCAGGCGGGCCGGCGAGCAGTACTTC. It yields the protein CASRRAGEQYF.

The chain recombines TRBV28 with TRBJ1-1; D is uncertain. The CDR3 contains 16 residues. The germline V gene has CDR1 MDHEN and CDR2 SYDVKM. Trimming cost V 6 bases and J 1 base, with 18 bases left between them. The CDR3 loop is CASRLPPWSPNTEAFF. In nucleotides, the CDR3 is TGTGCCAGCAGGCTCCCCCCATGGAGCCCGAACACTGAAGCTTTCTTT.

The rearrangement uses TRBV6-5 and TRBJ1-4; 7 nucleotides align to TRBD1. The CDR3 has 14 amino acids. V was pared by 2 bases and J by 7 bases, with 4 bases of the junction left unmatched. Germline V lookup: CDR1 MNHEY, CDR2 SVGAGI. CDR3 nucleotides: TGTGCCAGCAGTTACGACAGGGTCGGTGAAAAACTGTTTTTT. It yields the protein CASSYDRVGEKLFF.

The chain couples TRBV11-3 to TRBJ2-1; 10 bases align to TRBD1. V lost 1 base, J lost 7 bases, and 7 bases stayed unmatched. The CDR3 loop spans 16 amino acids. Per the germline V gene, CDR1 is SGHNT and CDR2 is YENEEA. This CDR3 reads CASSLVGQGGGNEQFF. The CDR3 coding sequence is TGTGCCAGCAGCTTAGTTGGACAGGGGGGTGGTAATGAGCAGTTCTTC. Full variable domain (outside the CDR3, taken from reference TRBV11-3 and TRBJ2-1): EAGVVQSPRYKIIEKKQPVAFWCNPISGHNTLYWYLQNLGQGPELLIRYENEEAVDDSQLPKDRFSAERLKGVDSTLKIQPAELGDSAVYLCASSLVGQGGGNEQFFGPGTRLTVL.

This clone was seen only a few times. This chain joins TRBV9 and TRBJ1-6; TRBD1 is a possible D gene (6 bases). Germline V gene lookup returns CDR1 SGDLS and CDR2 YYNGEE. Trimming left V 3 bases short and J 7 bases short, with 14 bases between. The CDR3 runs to 15 residues. CDR3 in amino acids: CASSEQGTGNSPLHF. The CDR3 bases are TGTGCCAGCAGCGAACAGGGAACTGGCAATTCACCCCTCCACTTT.

This clone occurred once. The gene calls are TRBV9 and TRBJ2-5; 10 bases are a match to TRBD2. Germline CDR1 is SGDLS and CDR2 is YYNGEE. The CDR3 totals 15 residues. After removal of 2 bases from V and 2 bases from J, the junction contained 3 bases not matched to a gene. CDR3 region: CASSVLAGGQETQYF. As DNA, the CDR3 is TGTGCCAGCAGCGTCTTAGCGGGGGGACAAGAGACCCAGTACTTC.